This entry describes one TCR beta chain. These data originate in a study of blood T cell repertoires in COVID-19. For the study at large: Acute and convalescent COVID-19 specimens originated in the United States, Italy and Spain. In each case, the material was cDNA or gDNA derived from T cells, B-cell-depleted T cells, or PBMCs.

Per the original data handling: From reference gene primer amplification, estimates of nucleated cell counts were derived. Data came from immunoSEQ multiplex PCR; TCRdb stores just in-frame clones and leaves some out. The DNA gave D and trimming, while V, J and clone size come from that table. Of under 55,000 clones detected, over 85% appear once; the ten largest clones hold under 4.5%. Germline values: CDR1 SGHTA, CDR2 FQGNSA. Trimming left V 5 bases short and J 3 bases short, with 16 bases between. The CDR3 is 16 residues long. The clonotype comes from a human donor in a cohort sampled during active COVID-19. The rearrangement links TRBV7-2 to TRBJ1-4; maybe TRBD1 (5 bases). Sequencing was carried out using peripheral blood. As DNA, the CDR3 is TGTGCCAGCAGCCCGACGGGGGGGTGGGCTAATGAAAAACTGTTTTTT. This codes for CASSPTGGWANEKLFF.